The 16 T cell receptor beta chains in this list originate from one sample, sequenced in a study of blood T cell repertoires in COVID-19. Assay: immunoSEQ multiplex PCR; the TCRdb copy retains only in-frame clones and omits some. The data contain roughly 390,000 clones, around 85% of them seen just once; the ten biggest clones take up 3% to 4.5%. Sequenced material: peripheral blood. These receptors originate from a woman aged 18-30 years with acute or convalescent COVID-19.

The V gene is TRBV5-1, the J gene TRBJ1-4; tentative D call: TRBD1 (5 bases). V lost 1 base to trimming and J lost 4 bases, with 11 bases between them. CDR1 is SGHRS, CDR2 YFSETQ, per germline. This CDR3 contains 15 residues. CDR3: CASSLPDTGNEKLFF. The CDR3 bases are TGCGCCAGCAGCTTGCCGGACACGGGTAATGAAAAACTGTTTTTT.

The gene calls are TRBV6-6 and TRBJ2-7; no clear D. The CDR3 is made up of 11 amino acids. Germline V gives CDR1 MNHNY, CDR2 SVGAGI (reference sequence). The ends were cut back, 0 bases at V and 6 bases at J, with 3 bases in the middle. The CDR3 nucleotides read TGTGCCAGCAGTTACTCAGCCGAGCAGTACTTC. It codes for CASSYSAEQYF.

This rearrangement joins TRBV29-1 to TRBJ2-1; unclear D gene. V was pared by 1 base and J by 0 bases, with 13 bases between. CDR1 and CDR2 from the germline V gene are SQVTM and ANQGSEA. The CDR3 runs to 16 residues. For the CDR3, the DNA is TGCAGCGTTGAAGCGTTCGGGTCTAGCTCCTACAATGAGCAGTTCTTC. Its protein product is CSVEAFGSSSYNEQFF.

This chain joins TRBV27 and TRBJ2-7, with 8 nucleotides matching TRBD1. This CDR3 is 17 amino acids long. Germline V gives CDR1 MNHEY, CDR2 SMNVEV (reference sequence). J lost 4 bases, V lost 5 bases, and 16 bases had no gene match. CDR3 nucleotides: TGTGCCAGCAGTCGTACTGGGACAGGCCAGAGGTCGTACGAGCAGTACTTC. Encoded protein: CASSRTGTGQRSYEQYF.

The chain carries TRBV27 and TRBJ2-5, with D hard to call. CDR3 size: 14 residues. V gave up 7 bases and J gave up 5 bases, with 17 bases separating them. Germline assignment: CDR1 MNHEY and CDR2 SMNVEV (reference sequence). CDR3 nucleotides: TGTGCCAGCATCCCCGTATCGGCGGTGGAGACCCAGTACTTC. Residues: CASIPVSAVETQYF.

The rearrangement uses TRBV7-3 and TRBJ1-2, with TRBD1 identical over 8 bases. The CDR3 loop spans 19 amino acids. The junction had 16 bases not matched to a gene; V was cut back by 4 bases and J by 0 bases. Per the germline V gene, CDR1 is SGHTA and CDR2 is FQGTGA. CDR3 nucleotide sequence: TGTGCCAGCAGCTCCCAGGACAGGGTCCAGGGGGGAGCTAACTATGGCTACACCTTC. Translation gives CASSSQDRVQGGANYGYTF.

The rearrangement joins TRBV6-1 to TRBJ1-2; 8 bases are shared with TRBD1. CDR3 length: 15 amino acids. Germline CDR1 is MNHNS and CDR2 is SASEGT. The J segment lost 5 bases and the V segment lost 3 bases, leaving 8 bases of the junction unmatched. Written as DNA, the CDR3 is TGTGCCAGCAGTGAGGGGACAGGCGTGGGGTATGGCTACACCTTC. It translates to CASSEGTGVGYGYTF.

The chain's CDR3 is CASSLGEGTDTQYF. The CDR3 DNA sequence: TGTGCCAGCAGCTTGGGGGAGGGCACAGATACGCAGTATTTT. The chain links TRBV7-9 to TRBJ2-3; perhaps TRBD2 as D (6 bases). Trimming removed 3 bases at V and 1 base at J, with 8 bases between. The germline V gene encodes CDR1 SEHNR and CDR2 FQNEAQ (reference sequence). The CDR3 covers 14 residues.

The J gene is TRBJ2-7, the V gene TRBV19, with 8 bases matching TRBD1. Germline-derived CDR1 and CDR2 are LNHDA and SQIVND (reference sequence). This CDR3 region has 16 residues. V shed 6 bases and J 0 bases; nucleotides not matched to a gene: 10. In DNA, the CDR3 is TGTGCCAGTAGCACGCCCCAGGACAGGGACTCCTACGAGCAGTACTTC. Residues: CASSTPQDRDSYEQYF. Variable domain in full (rest from reference TRBV19 and TRBJ2-7): DGGITQSPKYLFRKEGQNVTLSCEQNLNHDAMYWYRQDPGQGLRLIYYSQIVNDFQKGDIAEGYSVSREKKESFPLTVTSAQKNPTAFYLCASSTPQDRDSYEQYFGPGTRLTVT.

This chain joins TRBV21-1 and TRBJ1-5; the table gives TRBD1 as D, unverified against the DNA. TRBV21-1 is flagged as a pseudogene. This CDR3 region has 15 residues. The CDR3 DNA reads TGTGCCAGCAGCAAAGAGGACAGACTCAATCAGCCCCAGCATTTT. Its protein product is CASSKEDRLNQPQHF.

The V and J genes are TRBV19 and TRBJ1-1, with 8 bases fitting TRBD1. This CDR3 has 16 residues. The germline V gene has CDR1 LNHDA and CDR2 SQIVND (reference sequence). The ends lost 2 bases at V and 1 base at J; junction bases unmatched: 6. The CDR3 is CASSILVGQANTEAFF. The CDR3 nucleotides are TGTGCCAGTAGTATATTGGTGGGACAGGCGAACACTGAAGCTTTCTTT.

This chain connects TRBV9 to TRBJ2-1, with D maybe TRBD2 (6 bases). Trimming removed 4 bases at V and 0 bases at J, with 23 bases between. The germline gives CDR1 SGDLS, CDR2 YYNGEE. CDR3 size: 19 residues. In DNA form, the CDR3 reads TGTGCCAGCAGCAACAATGATCGGGACTCTCAACCCTCCTACAATGAGCAGTTCTTC. Its translation is CASSNNDRDSQPSYNEQFF.

This chain uses TRBV29-1 with TRBJ1-1; TRBD1 is a possible D gene (6 bases). The V and J ends lost 6 bases and 1 base respectively, with 12 bases between them. CDR3 length equals 13 residues. Germline CDR1 reads SQVTM; CDR2 reads ANQGSEA. The CDR3 DNA sequence: TGCAGCGTCCAAGGACAGCCGAACACTGAAGCTTTCTTT. It specifies CSVQGQPNTEAFF.

This clone was picked up one time. J is TRBJ2-2 and V is TRBV5-5; tentative D call: TRBD1 (6 bases). The CDR3 loop spans 15 amino acids. CDR1 and CDR2 from the germline V gene are SGHKS and YYEKEE (reference sequence). Trimming shortened V by 0 bases and J by 5 bases, and 11 bases separated the two germline ends. As DNA, the CDR3 is TGTGCCAGCAGCTTGGGGGAAAGGGGGACCGGGGAGCTGTTTTTT. As protein: CASSLGERGTGELFF.

This chain uses TRBV28 with TRBJ1-4; D is possibly TRBD1 (5 bases). CDR3 length: 16 amino acids. Deletions cut 3 bases from V and 3 bases from J, with 14 bases between. The germline V gene has CDR1 MDHEN and CDR2 SYDVKM. CDR3 sequence: CASSFRQGLANEKLFF. For the CDR3, the DNA is TGTGCCAGCAGTTTCAGGCAGGGACTAGCTAATGAAAAACTGTTTTTT.

This chain links TRBV2 with TRBJ1-5, with 9 nucleotides matching TRBD1. CDR3 length equals 14 residues. Germline V CDR1 and CDR2: SNHLY, FYNNEI. V shed 4 bases and J 5 bases; nucleotides not matched to a gene: 3. The CDR3 DNA is TGTGCCAGCAGTGCCACAGGGGGCGATCAGCCCCAGCATTTT. Protein: CASSATGGDQPQHF.